This T cell receptor beta chain was obtained from a study of blood T cell repertoires in COVID-19 (dated by TCRdb to 2018 to 2020). As for the study more broadly: Samples from collaborators originated in the United States, Italy and Spain and spanned both the acute and convalescent phases of COVID-19. The repertoires were released in a freely available public database intended as a resource for research on the immune response to SARS-CoV-2. The material from the prospective study consisted of cDNA or gDNA derived from T cells, B-cell-depleted T cells, or PBMCs. Samples came from the ongoing ImmuneRACE study (first 160 participants) plus 1,254 subjects from 6 global collaborators. Nearly every sample came with metadata listing a de-identified subject ID, COVID-19 status, age in years and sex. The dataset comprised deeply sampled blood TCRbeta repertoires from subjects exposed to, actively infected with, or recovered from COVID-19. Where available, HLA class I and class II types were taken from metadata supplied by the sample provider and were not determined by assay-based typing. What the research found in general, with its limitations: How much clinical and demographic metadata was included differed by source and by participant, and the metadata was provided uncurated.

The immunoSEQ Assay, a bias-controlled multiplex PCR, was used to amplify TCRbeta CDR3 regions from genomic DNA. The original methods were these. The number of nucleated cells in each sample was estimated from the amplification of reference gene primers within the assay. Sequence reads were collapsed and filtered to measure the absolute abundance of every unique TCRbeta CDR3 rearrangement. For each sample, productive Simpson clonality was calculated as the square root of Simpson's diversity index over productive rearrangements. Sourced from immuneACCESS, this table was stored by TCRdb with only in-frame sequences that have V and J called. A share of the clones is absent; for the studies checked, an unresolved V gene accounts for under half, and the remainder has no known explanation. The V and J calls and clone size are taken from that table; D and trimming were inferred from the DNA. The sample yields about 43,000 clones; approximately 86% were counted once. The top ten constitute 7% to 10% of the sample.

About this clone: Its antigen remains unidentified. Base qualities are missing; no much larger clone stands one base away.

The collaborating institutions used their own protocols to collect whole blood in K2EDTA tubes. For TCRbeta analysis, collaborator samples were shipped as frozen whole blood, as isolated PBMCs, or as DNA extracted from either sample type. The germline V gene sets CDR1 to MDHEN and CDR2 to SYDVKM. The cysteine opens and the phenylalanine closes a CDR3 of 15 amino acids. Of the read, only the CDR3 DNA is kept; its 45 bases are in frame from base 1. V and J are trimmed by 8 bases and 2 bases, and the gene matches miss 8 bases of the junction. The sequencing input was peripheral blood. The receptor was isolated from a man at least 80 years old in a cohort sampled during active COVID-19. The sequence joins TRBV28 to TRBJ1-3; 8 central bases correspond to TRBD1. DNA sequence: TGTGCCAGCCTAACCGCAGGGGGCGCTGGAAACACCATATATTTT. This codes for CASLTAGGAGNTIYF.